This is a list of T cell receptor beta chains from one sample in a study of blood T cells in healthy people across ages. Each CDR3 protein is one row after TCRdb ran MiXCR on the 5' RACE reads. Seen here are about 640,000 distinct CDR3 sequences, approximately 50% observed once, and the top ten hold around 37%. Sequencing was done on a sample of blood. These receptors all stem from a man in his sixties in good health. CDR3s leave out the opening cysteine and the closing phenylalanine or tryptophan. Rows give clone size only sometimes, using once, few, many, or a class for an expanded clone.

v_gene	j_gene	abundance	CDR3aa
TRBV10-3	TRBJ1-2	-	AISETGYYGYT
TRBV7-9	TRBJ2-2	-	ASSLLAGGRTGELF
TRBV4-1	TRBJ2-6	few	ASSQDRASGTSGANVLT
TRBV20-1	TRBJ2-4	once	SAYRDRAKNIQY
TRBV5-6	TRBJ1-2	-	ASSFWDRDYGHT
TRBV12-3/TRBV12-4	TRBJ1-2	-	ASSFARASYGYT
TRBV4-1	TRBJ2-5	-	ASSQGWGRQY
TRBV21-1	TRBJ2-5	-	ASSKVLASGGIFQETQY
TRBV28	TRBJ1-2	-	ASSLLGRVDYGYT
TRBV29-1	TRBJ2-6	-	SVEGSGTTGANVQT
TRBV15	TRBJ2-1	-	ATSRRLAGSLDEQF
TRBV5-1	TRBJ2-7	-	ASSWGQGDEQY
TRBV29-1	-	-	SGRTTGDGEQY
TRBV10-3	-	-	TIRGGTETQY
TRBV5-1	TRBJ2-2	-	ASSLLQGLATGELF
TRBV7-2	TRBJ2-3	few	ASSLGVKSPRPTQY
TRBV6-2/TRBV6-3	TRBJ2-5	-	ASNSGFQETQY
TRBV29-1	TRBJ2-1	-	SVEGTGGSYNEQF
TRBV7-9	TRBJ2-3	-	ASSPRGSGGGDTQY
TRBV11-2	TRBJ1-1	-	ASSWGDGPSEAF
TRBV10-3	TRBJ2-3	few	AISASGSDSDTQY
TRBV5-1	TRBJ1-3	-	ASSGRGLGNTIY
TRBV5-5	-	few	ASSPEPRQNEQY
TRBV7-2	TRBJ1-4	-	ASSFRQGKLF
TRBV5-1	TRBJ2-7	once	ASSAPGAYEQY
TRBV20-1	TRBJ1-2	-	SARDSRGQQYGYT
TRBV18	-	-	ASSRTGAIRETQY
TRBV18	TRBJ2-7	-	ASSDMVSYEQY
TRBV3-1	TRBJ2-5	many	ASSPLAEETQY